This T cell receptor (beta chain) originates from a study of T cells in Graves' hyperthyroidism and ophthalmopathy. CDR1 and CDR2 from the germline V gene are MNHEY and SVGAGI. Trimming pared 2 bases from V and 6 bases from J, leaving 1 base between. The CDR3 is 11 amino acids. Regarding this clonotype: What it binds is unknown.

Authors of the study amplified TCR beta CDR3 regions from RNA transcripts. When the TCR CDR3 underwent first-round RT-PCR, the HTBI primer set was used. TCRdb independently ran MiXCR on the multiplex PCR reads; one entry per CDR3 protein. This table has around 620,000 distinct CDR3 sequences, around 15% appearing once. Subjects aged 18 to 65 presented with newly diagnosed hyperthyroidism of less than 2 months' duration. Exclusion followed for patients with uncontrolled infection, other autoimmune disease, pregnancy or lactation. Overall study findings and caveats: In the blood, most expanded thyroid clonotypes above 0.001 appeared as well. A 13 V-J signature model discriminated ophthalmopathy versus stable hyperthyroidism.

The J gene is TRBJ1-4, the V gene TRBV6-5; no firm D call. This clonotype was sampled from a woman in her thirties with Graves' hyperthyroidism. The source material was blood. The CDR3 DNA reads TGTGCCAGCAGTTACGATGAAAAACTGTTTTTT. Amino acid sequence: CASSYDEKLFF.